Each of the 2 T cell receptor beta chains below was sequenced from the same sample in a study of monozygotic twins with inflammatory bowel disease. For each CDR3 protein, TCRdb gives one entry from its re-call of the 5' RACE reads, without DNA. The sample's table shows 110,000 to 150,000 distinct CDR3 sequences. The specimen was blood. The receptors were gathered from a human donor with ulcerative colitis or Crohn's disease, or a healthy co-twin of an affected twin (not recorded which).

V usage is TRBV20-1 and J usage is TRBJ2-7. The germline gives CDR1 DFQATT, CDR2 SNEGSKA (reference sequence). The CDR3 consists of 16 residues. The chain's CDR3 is CSARDIPTRPSYEQYF.

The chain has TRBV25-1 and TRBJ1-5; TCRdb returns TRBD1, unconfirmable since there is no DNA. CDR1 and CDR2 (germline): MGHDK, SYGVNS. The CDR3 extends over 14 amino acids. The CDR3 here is CASSGTGGNQPQHF.